This T cell receptor (beta chain) appears in the sequencing data of a study of Graves' ophthalmopathy and Graves' hyperthyroidism. Across the whole study: Peripheral blood was gathered at first diagnosis, ahead of any treatment whatsoever.

In donors with ophthalmopathy, activity was moderate-to-severe, with CAS ≥3, NOSPECS ≥4 and duration under 3 months. Study-wide results and limits: Between ophthalmopathy and stable hyperthyroidism, a 13-signature model drew a separation with just over 85% sensitivity and about 80% specificity. The authors also found most expanded thyroid clonotypes above 0.001 frequency in blood.

RNA transcripts were the source from which TCR beta CDR3 regions were amplified. Second-round multiplex PCR came after a first-round RT-PCR that employed HTBI primers. TCRdb re-called the multiplex PCR reads with MiXCR, one entry per CDR3 protein. The data hold about 740,000 distinct CDR3 sequences, with roughly two fifths observed a single time. The CDR3 covers 15 residues. Trimming stripped 4 bases from V and 2 bases from J, with 15 bases between. Looked up from germline, CDR1 is DFQATT and CDR2 is SNEGSKA (reference sequence). A note on this clonotype: Its cognate antigen is unknown.

The sequenced material came from peripheral blood. The rearrangement uses TRBV20-1 and TRBJ1-5; D is uncertain. This clonotype originated in an adult man with Graves' ophthalmopathy. CDR3 sequence: CSAIQSPDRNQPQHF. The CDR3 coding sequence is TGCAGTGCTATTCAATCCCCGGATCGCAATCAGCCCCAGCATTTT.